A selection of T cell receptor beta chains follows, all from one sample in a study of T-cell reconstitution after alpha-beta-depleted transplantation in children. TCRdb ran MiXCR on the PCR reads and lists one entry per CDR3 protein. The sample has approximately 27,000 distinct CDR3 sequences; roughly a sixth are singletons. Here the sequenced sample was PBMCs, mostly from graft donor cells, taken 60 days after TCRalphabeta/CD19-depleted stem cell transplant. The receptors here all came from a male patient under 10 years old who had a stem cell transplant for acute lymphoblastic leukemia, so the T cells may come from the graft donor. The CDR3 runs from the conserved cysteine through the conserved F or W. The order of the fields is V gene, D gene, clone size, J gene, CDR3 DNA, CDR3 protein. The D gene is left open where the match is weak. Clone sizes are given selectively: once, few, many, or a class where the clone is expanded.

v_call: TRBV18; d_call: .; clone_size: many; j_call: TRBJ2-3; cdr3_nt: TGTGCCAGCTCACCAGCAGGGGCAGATACGCAGTATTTT; cdr3_aa: CASSPAGADTQYF
v_call: TRBV7-9; d_call: .; clone_size: many; j_call: TRBJ2-3; cdr3_nt: TGTGCCAGCAGCCCGCAGGGGATAACTCTCACAGATACGCAGTATTTT; cdr3_aa: CASSPQGITLTDTQYF
v_call: TRBV4-1; d_call: .; clone_size: .; j_call: TRBJ1-3; cdr3_nt: TGCGCCAGCAGCCGTAGCCCAGGGGCGCGTGGGGACACCATATATTTT; cdr3_aa: CASSRSPGARGDTIYF
v_call: TRBV4-3; d_call: .; clone_size: many; j_call: TRBJ2-3; cdr3_nt: TGCGCCAGCAGTCTCGCTCCCGGTGCTGGAAATACGCAGTATTTT; cdr3_aa: CASSLAPGAGNTQYF
v_call: TRBV7-9; d_call: .; clone_size: many; j_call: TRBJ1-5; cdr3_nt: TGTGCCAGCAGCTCGGGGGGATTCAATCAGCCCCAGCATTTT; cdr3_aa: CASSSGGFNQPQHF
v_call: TRBV7-2; d_call: .; clone_size: many; j_call: TRBJ2-1; cdr3_nt: TGTGCCAGCAGCAGCTTAGGTCAGGGGCAGTTCTTC; cdr3_aa: CASSSLGQGQFF
v_call: TRBV6-1; d_call: TRBD2; clone_size: .; j_call: TRBJ2-5; cdr3_nt: TGTGCCAGCCCGTCAGTTAGTGTGGCGGGAGGAGAGACCCAGTACTTC; cdr3_aa: CASPSVSVAGGETQYF
v_call: TRBV20-1; d_call: TRBD2; clone_size: .; j_call: TRBJ2-7; cdr3_nt: TGCAGTGCTGTGAGACTAGCGGGCCCCTACGAGCAGTACTTC; cdr3_aa: CSAVRLAGPYEQYF
v_call: TRBV7-9; d_call: .; clone_size: many; j_call: TRBJ2-3; cdr3_nt: TGTGCCAGCAGCTTAGGCACAGATACGCAGTATTTT; cdr3_aa: CASSLGTDTQYF
v_call: TRBV12-3/TRBV12-4; d_call: .; clone_size: .; j_call: TRBJ1-1; cdr3_nt: TGTGCCAGCAGAAATTGGCAGGGCGGTGAAGCTTTCTTT; cdr3_aa: CASRNWQGGEAFF
v_call: TRBV27; d_call: TRBD1; clone_size: many; j_call: TRBJ2-5; cdr3_nt: TGTGCCAGCAGTCTCCAACAGGGGCGAGAGACCCAGTACTTC; cdr3_aa: CASSLQQGRETQYF
v_call: TRBV20-1; d_call: TRBD1; clone_size: .; j_call: TRBJ1-2; cdr3_nt: TGCAGTGTTCGGGACAGGGTAGTGAATGGCTACACCTTC; cdr3_aa: CSVRDRVVNGYTF
v_call: TRBV20-1; d_call: TRBD2; clone_size: .; j_call: TRBJ2-1; cdr3_nt: TGCAGTGCCGTACGGGGGGGAGCCTACAATGAGCAGTTCTTC; cdr3_aa: CSAVRGGAYNEQFF
v_call: TRBV5-1; d_call: .; clone_size: .; j_call: TRBJ2-1; cdr3_nt: TGCGCCAGCAGCCGGCGAGGGTCAGGTTCCAGTGAGCAGTTCTTC; cdr3_aa: CASSRRGSGSSEQFF
v_call: TRBV7-2; d_call: .; clone_size: few; j_call: TRBJ1-6; cdr3_nt: TGTGCCAGCAGCTTCCCACGGTCACCCCTCCACTTT; cdr3_aa: CASSFPRSPLHF
v_call: TRBV5-1; d_call: TRBD1; clone_size: .; j_call: TRBJ2-7; cdr3_nt: TGCGCCAGCAGCTTGAGACAGGGGGCGTTCTCCTACGAGCAGTACTTC; cdr3_aa: CASSLRQGAFSYEQYF
v_call: TRBV28; d_call: .; clone_size: .; j_call: TRBJ2-6; cdr3_nt: TGTGCCAGCAGGCACGACTCTGGGGCCAACGTCCTGACTTTC; cdr3_aa: CASRHDSGANVLTF
v_call: TRBV28; d_call: TRBD2; clone_size: once; j_call: TRBJ2-5; cdr3_nt: TGTGCCAGCAGCCAGGGCGGGAGAGGGGAGACCCAGTACTTC; cdr3_aa: CASSQGGRGETQYF
v_call: TRBV6-1; d_call: TRBD1; clone_size: .; j_call: TRBJ1-5; cdr3_nt: TGTGCCAGCAGGTGGACAGGGTATGGCAATCAGCCCCAGCATTTT; cdr3_aa: CASRWTGYGNQPQHF
v_call: TRBV20-1; d_call: .; clone_size: .; j_call: TRBJ2-7; cdr3_nt: TGCAGTGCTAGAGTTGCACAGTCCAACTACGAGCAGTACTTC; cdr3_aa: CSARVAQSNYEQYF
v_call: TRBV7-8; d_call: .; clone_size: many; j_call: TRBJ1-1; cdr3_nt: TGTGCCAGCAGCCCCATACTAGGGCAGGGGTTGGCTGAAGCTTTCTTT; cdr3_aa: CASSPILGQGLAEAFF
v_call: TRBV6-6; d_call: .; clone_size: many; j_call: TRBJ1-2; cdr3_nt: TGTGCCAGCAGCATTCGGGACAACTATGGCTACACCTTC; cdr3_aa: CASSIRDNYGYTF
v_call: TRBV5-1; d_call: .; clone_size: many; j_call: TRBJ2-7; cdr3_nt: TGCGCCAGCAGAGGAAATGCGCGGGACGGGGAGCAGTACTTC; cdr3_aa: CASRGNARDGEQYF
v_call: TRBV27; d_call: TRBD1; clone_size: few; j_call: TRBJ1-1; cdr3_nt: TGTGCCAGCAGTTCCCTGGACAGGGACGGTCGTGAAGCTTTCTTT; cdr3_aa: CASSSLDRDGREAFF
v_call: TRBV20-1; d_call: .; clone_size: many; j_call: TRBJ2-5; cdr3_nt: TGCAGTGCTCCAGCCCCCCAAGAGACCCAGTACTTC; cdr3_aa: CSAPAPQETQYF
v_call: TRBV20-1; d_call: .; clone_size: few; j_call: TRBJ1-2; cdr3_nt: TGCAGTGCGCCCGACGGGAATTATAACTATGGCTACACCTTC; cdr3_aa: CSAPDGNYNYGYTF
v_call: TRBV7-2; d_call: TRBD1; clone_size: .; j_call: TRBJ2-1; cdr3_nt: TGTGCCAGCAGCTCAAATGGACAGGGCTTAGGGGAGCAGTTCTTC; cdr3_aa: CASSSNGQGLGEQFF
v_call: TRBV6-5; d_call: .; clone_size: many; j_call: TRBJ2-3; cdr3_nt: TGTGCCAGCAGCCCGACTAGTCGGAATACGCAGTATTTT; cdr3_aa: CASSPTSRNTQYF
v_call: TRBV11-2; d_call: .; clone_size: many; j_call: TRBJ1-6; cdr3_nt: TGTGCCAGCAGCTTAGCCTCCCTGGCACCCCTCCACTTT; cdr3_aa: CASSLASLAPLHF
v_call: TRBV5-1; d_call: TRBD2; clone_size: .; j_call: TRBJ2-1; cdr3_nt: TGCGCCAGCAGCTTCGGACTAGGATACGAGCAGTTCTTC; cdr3_aa: CASSFGLGYEQFF
v_call: TRBV5-4; d_call: .; clone_size: .; j_call: TRBJ2-2; cdr3_nt: TGTGCCAGCAGCTTGGGGGGCACCGGGGAGCTGTTTTTT; cdr3_aa: CASSLGGTGELFF
v_call: TRBV15; d_call: .; clone_size: .; j_call: TRBJ2-5; cdr3_nt: TGTGCCACCTCCGTCAGAAGAAGGGTAGAGCAGTACTTC; cdr3_aa: CATSVRRRVEQYF
v_call: TRBV5-4; d_call: .; clone_size: few; j_call: TRBJ2-1; cdr3_nt: TGTGCCAGCAGCCCCGGGCCGCACAATGAGCAGTTCTTC; cdr3_aa: CASSPGPHNEQFF
v_call: TRBV20-1; d_call: TRBD1; clone_size: many; j_call: TRBJ1-1; cdr3_nt: TGCAGTGCTAAACAGGGGGCTCGGGTGAACACTGAAGCTTTCTTT; cdr3_aa: CSAKQGARVNTEAFF
v_call: TRBV6-2/TRBV6-3; d_call: .; clone_size: many; j_call: TRBJ2-1; cdr3_nt: TGTGCCAGCAGTTTCGAGGCCTACAATGAGCAGTTCTTC; cdr3_aa: CASSFEAYNEQFF
v_call: TRBV28; d_call: .; clone_size: .; j_call: TRBJ1-2; cdr3_nt: TGTGCCAGCAGGGTCCCGGGGGGCAAGAGTGGCTACACCTTC; cdr3_aa: CASRVPGGKSGYTF
v_call: TRBV30; d_call: .; clone_size: many; j_call: TRBJ2-2; cdr3_nt: TGTGCCTGGGGCCGGCGGGGATTTGACACCGGGGAGCTGTTTTTT; cdr3_aa: CAWGRRGFDTGELFF
v_call: TRBV29-1; d_call: .; clone_size: .; j_call: TRBJ1-2; cdr3_nt: TGCAGCGTTGATATCGGAGGGTCAGGCACCTTC; cdr3_aa: CSVDIGGSGTF
v_call: TRBV5-1; d_call: TRBD1; clone_size: many; j_call: TRBJ1-2; cdr3_nt: TGCGCCAGCAGCGCGGACAGGGAATATGGCTACACCTTC; cdr3_aa: CASSADREYGYTF
v_call: TRBV2; d_call: .; clone_size: many; j_call: TRBJ2-1; cdr3_nt: TGTGCCAGCAGTGAGAGGCTAGCGGAGCAGTTCTTC; cdr3_aa: CASSERLAEQFF
v_call: TRBV20-1; d_call: .; clone_size: many; j_call: TRBJ2-1; cdr3_nt: TGCAGTGCTAGAGACCCATTACTAGTCTCCTACAATGAGCAGTTCTTC; cdr3_aa: CSARDPLLVSYNEQFF
v_call: TRBV28; d_call: .; clone_size: few; j_call: TRBJ1-6; cdr3_nt: TGTGCCAGCAGTTCTATCTCACCCCTCCACTTT; cdr3_aa: CASSSISPLHF
v_call: TRBV12-3/TRBV12-4; d_call: TRBD1; clone_size: .; j_call: TRBJ2-1; cdr3_nt: TGTGCCAGCAGTCCGTCCCGGGACAGGGGGCGGCAGTTCTTC; cdr3_aa: CASSPSRDRGRQFF
v_call: TRBV12-3/TRBV12-4; d_call: .; clone_size: few; j_call: TRBJ1-1; cdr3_nt: TGTGCCAGCAGTCTTGCGGTCACTGAAGCTTTCTTT; cdr3_aa: CASSLAVTEAFF
v_call: TRBV20-1; d_call: .; clone_size: .; j_call: TRBJ1-5; cdr3_nt: TGCAGTGCTAGATCGAGGGAGCAGGCTTGGCCCCAGCATTTT; cdr3_aa: CSARSREQAWPQHF
v_call: TRBV10-3; d_call: .; clone_size: .; j_call: TRBJ2-1; cdr3_nt: TGTGCCATCAGTCGGACAGACGCTTCGAGCTCCTACAATGAGCAGTTCTTC; cdr3_aa: CAISRTDASSSYNEQFF
v_call: TRBV3-1; d_call: .; clone_size: few; j_call: TRBJ2-7; cdr3_nt: TGTGCCAGCAGCCATGAGGGTGGGGCGTACGAGCAGTACTTC; cdr3_aa: CASSHEGGAYEQYF
v_call: TRBV7-2; d_call: TRBD2; clone_size: few; j_call: TRBJ2-1; cdr3_nt: TGTGCCAGCAGCTTGGGACTAGCGGGAGGTGAGCAGTTCTTC; cdr3_aa: CASSLGLAGGEQFF
v_call: TRBV28; d_call: TRBD2; clone_size: .; j_call: TRBJ2-1; cdr3_nt: TGTGCCAGCAGTCCCCAGGAGCGGGAGGACTCCAATGAGCAGTTCTTC; cdr3_aa: CASSPQEREDSNEQFF
v_call: TRBV9; d_call: TRBD1; clone_size: few; j_call: TRBJ1-5; cdr3_nt: TGTGCCAGCAGCTCAGGGGGAGGCTGGAATCAGCCCCAGCATTTT; cdr3_aa: CASSSGGGWNQPQHF
v_call: TRBV12-3/TRBV12-4; d_call: .; clone_size: .; j_call: TRBJ2-2; cdr3_nt: TGTGCCAGCAGTTTAGCGTCAGGGTCGAACACCGGGGAGCTGTTTTTT; cdr3_aa: CASSLASGSNTGELFF
v_call: TRBV9; d_call: TRBD2; clone_size: .; j_call: TRBJ2-5; cdr3_nt: TGTGCCAGCAGCGCACGGGGGGGTGGGTTAGAGACCCAGTACTTC; cdr3_aa: CASSARGGGLETQYF
v_call: TRBV5-1; d_call: .; clone_size: .; j_call: TRBJ1-6; cdr3_nt: TGCGCCAGCAACCTAGACAGTCCTCATAATTCACCCCTCCACTTT; cdr3_aa: CASNLDSPHNSPLHF
v_call: TRBV6-1; d_call: .; clone_size: .; j_call: TRBJ1-5; cdr3_nt: TGTGCCAGCAGTGGTGTCCAGTCCAATCAGCCCCAGCATTTT; cdr3_aa: CASSGVQSNQPQHF
v_call: TRBV20-1; d_call: TRBD2; clone_size: .; j_call: TRBJ2-7; cdr3_nt: TGCAGTGCCTGGAGCGGGAGCTCCGAGCAGTACTTC; cdr3_aa: CSAWSGSSEQYF
v_call: TRBV5-5; d_call: TRBD2; clone_size: .; j_call: TRBJ2-3; cdr3_nt: TGTGCCAGCAGCTGGACTAGCGGGGGGCCAGATACGCAGTATTTT; cdr3_aa: CASSWTSGGPDTQYF
v_call: TRBV11-2; d_call: .; clone_size: once; j_call: TRBJ1-5; cdr3_nt: TGTGCCAGCAGCTTAGGTCCAAATGGTCATCAGCCCCAGCATTTT; cdr3_aa: CASSLGPNGHQPQHF